This passage covers 27 T cell receptor beta chains from one sample sequenced in a study of T cell changes during pregnancy in multiple sclerosis. Sequencing used immunoSEQ multiplex PCR; TCRdb keeps in-frame clones, though not all of them. This sample has roughly 44,000 clones, with 85% to 90% found just once. Source: CD8+ T cells from peripheral blood mononuclear cells, taken after pregnancy. The receptors here all came from a female donor in good health, enrolled as a control in a pregnancy study.

This clone was observed a single time. The chain is built from TRBV5-4 and TRBJ2-5; D perhaps matches TRBD2 (6 bases). The CDR3 has 15 amino acids. Between the trimmed V and J ends, which lost 3 bases and 5 bases, there was a span of 17 bases. Germline V gives CDR1 SGHNT, CDR2 YYREEE (reference sequence). For the CDR3, the DNA is TGTGCCAGCAGCTCCCGGGTTCTGGGGAGGGAGACCCAGTACTTC. Protein product: CASSSRVLGRETQYF.

This clone was counted only a few times. The chain couples TRBV29-1 to TRBJ1-1, with 9 bases that match TRBD1. In germline, CDR1 is SQVTM, CDR2 ANQGSEA. With 1 base clipped from V and 5 bases from J, the junction kept 14 bases outside the gene matches. The CDR3 contains 17 residues. The CDR3: CSVEVPSPGTGRTEAFF. The CDR3 coding sequence is TGCAGCGTTGAAGTTCCCTCTCCCGGGACAGGGCGGACTGAAGCTTTCTTT.

The genes are TRBV27 and TRBJ1-5; D gene ambiguous. The V and J ends lost 5 bases and 7 bases respectively, with 15 bases between them. The CDR3 length is 14 residues. The germline CDR1 and CDR2 sequences are MNHEY and SMNVEV (reference sequence). CDR3 DNA sequence: TGTGCCAGCAGTCCCTCTGGGCCTTGGCAGCCCCAGCATTTT. Translating gives CASSPSGPWQPQHF.

The chain has TRBV4-2 and TRBJ2-1; 11 bases agree with TRBD2. CDR3 length equals 16 residues. V gave up 2 bases and J gave up 7 bases; unmatched junction bases: 7. Germline assignment: CDR1 LGHNA and CDR2 YNFKEQ. The CDR3 DNA follows: TGTGCCAGCAGCCAAACTCTAGCGGGGGGCCGAAATGAGCAGTTCTTC. Translated: CASSQTLAGGRNEQFF.

In this sample, this clone turned up once. The V gene is TRBV9, the J gene TRBJ1-6, with D maybe TRBD1 (6 bases). The germline gives CDR1 SGDLS, CDR2 YYNGEE. Trimming removed 1 base at V and 8 bases at J, with 13 bases between. The CDR3 loop spans 15 amino acids. The DNA of the CDR3 is TGTGCCAGCAGCGTAACAGGGACCGTGGATTCACCCCTCCACTTT. This encodes CASSVTGTVDSPLHF.

This chain uses TRBV6-1 with TRBJ1-1; TRBD1 might be the D (5 bases). V lost 10 bases and J 7 bases, leaving 7 bases between the germline ends. CDR3 size: 9 residues. Germline values: CDR1 MNHNS, CDR2 SASEGT. Here the CDR3 reads CATDIEAFF. Written as DNA, the CDR3 is TGTGCCACGGACATTGAAGCTTTCTTT.

The rearrangement joins TRBV27 to TRBJ2-1; 9 bases map to TRBD1. The CDR3 is 13 amino acids. V was pared by 2 bases and J by 8 bases, with 1 base of the junction left unmatched. The germline CDR1 and CDR2 sequences are MNHEY and SMNVEV (reference sequence). Here the CDR3 reads CASSLNRGHEQFF. The DNA of the CDR3 is TGTGCCAGCAGTTTAAACAGGGGGCATGAGCAGTTCTTC.

The chain uses TRBV6-5 and TRBJ2-7, with 7 bases that match TRBD1. The CDR3 length is 15 residues. Per the germline V gene, CDR1 is MNHEY and CDR2 is SVGAGI. With 1 base clipped from V and 6 bases from J, the junction kept 9 bases outside the gene matches. The CDR3: CASSYFGTAPSEQYF. The DNA of the CDR3 is TGTGCCAGCAGTTACTTCGGGACAGCGCCTAGCGAGCAGTACTTC.

V usage is TRBV5-8 and J usage is TRBJ1-2; 9 bases line up with TRBD1. Germline CDR1 is SGHTS and CDR2 is YDEGEE. V lost 2 bases, J lost 4 bases, and 9 bases stayed unmatched. CDR3 length: 16 amino acids. CDR3 nucleotides: TGTGCCAGCAGCTTCGAGGGACAGGGAGAATCCTATGGCTACACCTTC. It specifies CASSFEGQGESYGYTF.

This clone was detected ten times or more. J is TRBJ2-2 and V is TRBV7-2; TRBD1 agrees at 7 bases. Germline CDR1 SGHTA, CDR2 FQGNSA. The CDR3 has 18 amino acids. V lost 2 bases to trimming and J lost 1 base; unmatched junction nucleotides: 10. The DNA of the CDR3 is TGTGCCAGCAGCTTAAAATTTAGTAACAGGGGGAACACCGGGGAGCTGTTTTTT. Its translation: CASSLKFSNRGNTGELFF.

Note on this clone: Other DNA variants within this sample encode the same CDR3. The gene calls are TRBV4-3 and TRBJ2-5; weak D call: TRBD2 (6 bases). The V and J ends lost 0 bases and 4 bases respectively, with 12 bases between them. The length of the CDR3 is 15 residues. Germline loops: CDR1 LGHNA, CDR2 YSLEER. DNA for the CDR3: TGCGCCAGCAGCCAAGACCGGGGGAGAGGAGAGACCCAGTACTTC. This gives the protein CASSQDRGRGETQYF.

This chain links TRBV5-5 with TRBJ2-2; the D gene is possibly TRBD1 (5 bases). CDR1 and CDR2 from the germline V gene are SGHKS and YYEKEE (reference sequence). The CDR3 loop spans 17 amino acids. The V gene lost 1 base and the J gene lost 0 bases, with 13 bases spanning the gap. This chain's CDR3 is CASSLTVRVANTGELFF. CDR3 DNA sequence: TGTGCCAGCAGCTTGACGGTCAGGGTAGCGAACACCGGGGAGCTGTTTTTT. Filled out from reference TRBV5-5 and TRBJ2-2, the complete variable domain reads DAGVTQSPTHLIKTRGQQVTLRCSPISGHKSVSWYQQVLGQGPQFIFQYYEKEERGRGNFPDRFSARQFPNYSSELNVNALLLGDSALYLCASSLTVRVANTGELFFGEGSRLTVL.

The chain uses TRBV5-6 and TRBJ1-5, with a possible D match to TRBD1 (6 bases). The CDR3 totals 17 residues. The V end lost 2 bases, the J end lost 1 base, and 16 bases lay between the germline ends. The germline CDR1 and CDR2 sequences are SGHDT and YYEEEE. The CDR3 is CASSFGGPGGSNQPQHF. The CDR3 region has the DNA TGTGCCAGCAGCTTTGGGGGCCCAGGTGGGAGCAATCAGCCCCAGCATTTT.

The V call is TRBV7-2, the J call TRBJ2-2, with D perhaps matching TRBD2 (7 bases). Germline V CDR1 and CDR2: SGHTA, FQGNSA. Trimming took off 2 bases at V and 4 bases at J, with 11 bases between the two ends. The CDR3 is made up of 15 amino acids. The CDR3 nucleotides read TGTGCCAGCAGCTTAAACGGGGGGCTCACCGGGGAGCTGTTTTTT. Translated, it gives CASSLNGGLTGELFF.

The chain has TRBV27 and TRBJ2-2; 14 bases map to TRBD2. V was pared by 4 bases and J by 5 bases, with 9 bases of the junction left unmatched. The germline gives CDR1 MNHEY, CDR2 SMNVEV (reference sequence). The CDR3 loop spans 18 amino acids. The CDR3 reads CASSSWTSGGIGTGELFF. The DNA of the CDR3 is TGTGCCAGCAGTTCCTGGACTAGCGGGGGGATTGGGACCGGGGAGCTGTTTTTT.

In this sample, this clone turned up once. The rearrangement joins TRBV5-8 to TRBJ1-6; D is possibly TRBD1 (6 bases). The CDR3 sequence is 16 residues long. Germline-derived CDR1 and CDR2 are SGHTS and YDEGEE. The germline V and J ends were trimmed by 2 bases and 7 bases, with 16 bases remaining between them. The CDR3 nucleotides are TGTGCCAGCAGCTTTATCCCACGGGACACAAATTCACCCCTCCACTTT. Translated: CASSFIPRDTNSPLHF. The variable domain in full, with the rest retrieved from reference TRBV5-8 and TRBJ1-6, is EAGVTQSPTHLIKTRGQQATLRCSPISGHTSVYWYQQALGLGLQFLLWYDEGEERNRGNFPPRFSGRQFPNYSSELNVNALELEDSALYLCASSFIPRDTNSPLHFGNGTRLTVT.

CDR3: CASSQVGGGYTDTQYF. The CDR3 coding sequence is TGCGCCAGCAGCCAAGTCGGGGGGGGATACACAGATACGCAGTATTTT. The rearrangement uses TRBV4-1 and TRBJ2-3; 8 bases agree with TRBD2. The CDR3 is 16 residues long. Germline CDR1 MGHRA, CDR2 YSYEKL. V shed 1 base, J shed 2 bases, and the junction held 5 bases outside the gene matches.

V is TRBV30 and J is TRBJ1-1; 9 bases map to TRBD1. Germline CDR1 reads GTSNPN; CDR2 reads SVGIG (reference sequence). Trimming removed 4 bases from V and 6 bases from J; junction bases left unmatched: 9. CDR3 length: 14 residues. Here the CDR3 reads CAWNLGQGGAEAFF. The CDR3, as DNA: TGTGCCTGGAACCTGGGACAGGGAGGGGCTGAAGCTTTCTTT.

The chain combines TRBV30 with TRBJ2-5; tentative D call: TRBD1 (6 bases). This CDR3 spans 13 amino acids. Trimming cost V 5 bases and J 1 base, with 11 bases left between them. Germline assignment: CDR1 GTSNPN and CDR2 SVGIG (reference sequence). CDR3 sequence: CAWATGPQETQYF. The CDR3 DNA is TGTGCCTGGGCTACAGGGCCCCAAGAGACCCAGTACTTC.

J is TRBJ1-1 and V is TRBV6-5, with a tentative D call TRBD1 (5 bases). This CDR3 is built from 13 residues. V gave up 6 bases and J gave up 4 bases, with 12 bases separating them. Germline V CDR1 and CDR2: MNHEY, SVGAGI. The CDR3 coding sequence is TGTGCCAGCAGCCAGGGTTTTAGCACTGAAGCTTTCTTT. As protein: CASSQGFSTEAFF.

This clone has only a few counts. In nucleotides, the CDR3 is TGTGCCATCAGCCTACCGGGACAGCAAGAGACCCAGTACTTC. Its protein is CAISLPGQQETQYF. The chain joins TRBV10-3 to TRBJ2-5; 7 bases agree with TRBD1. The V gene end was trimmed by 6 bases and the J gene end by 2 bases; junction bases not matched to a gene: 6. This CDR3 has 14 amino acids. CDR1 is ENHRY and CDR2 is SYGVKD in the germline V gene.

The V call is TRBV15, the J call TRBJ1-4, with TRBD1 identical over 10 bases. Germline loops: CDR1 LNHNV, CDR2 YYDKDF (reference sequence). V lost 4 bases, J lost 6 bases, and 2 bases stayed unmatched. The CDR3 covers 14 residues. In DNA, the CDR3 is TGTGCCACCAGCACGACAGGGGGCCATGAAAAACTGTTTTTT. Translated, it gives CATSTTGGHEKLFF.

This chain joins TRBV4-3 and TRBJ1-4, with 9 bases identical to TRBD1. V was pared by 1 base and J by 7 bases, with 4 bases of the junction left unmatched. The CDR3 covers 15 residues. The germline V gene encodes CDR1 LGHNA and CDR2 YSLEER. In DNA, the CDR3 is TGCGCCAGCAGCCAAGCGACAGGGGGAGGTGAAAAACTGTTTTTT. It is translated as CASSQATGGGEKLFF.

The V and J genes are TRBV7-9 and TRBJ1-1; 11 positions agree with TRBD1. Germline loops: CDR1 SEHNR, CDR2 FQNEAQ (reference sequence). V shed 5 bases, J shed 4 bases, and the junction held 18 bases outside the gene matches. The CDR3 contains 19 residues. The CDR3 nucleotides read TGTGCCAGCAGCCCGGACAGGGGGCGCCCCCACGAGCGGGGCACTGAAGCTTTCTTT. Its protein is CASSPDRGRPHERGTEAFF. Full variable domain (missing parts from reference TRBV7-9 and TRBJ1-1): DTGVSQNPRHKITKRGQNVTFRCDPISEHNRLYWYRQTLGQGPEFLTYFQNEAQLEKSRLLSDRFSAERPKGSFSTLEIQRTEQGDSAMYLCASSPDRGRPHERGTEAFFGQGTRLTVV.

The chain joins TRBV28 to TRBJ1-1; weak D call: TRBD1 (5 bases). V was pared by 7 bases and J by 4 bases, with 13 bases between. The CDR3 totals 13 residues. Germline V gene data show CDR1 as MDHEN and CDR2 as SYDVKM. The CDR3: CASIIGGGTEAFF. The DNA of the CDR3 is TGTGCCAGCATAATAGGCGGGGGCACTGAAGCTTTCTTT.

The chain links TRBV5-1 to TRBJ1-4; D is uncertain. The CDR3 extends over 14 amino acids. In germline, CDR1 is SGHRS, CDR2 YFSETQ. Deletions cut 4 bases from V and 8 bases from J, with 15 bases between. CDR3 DNA: TGCGCCAGCAGCCGGTTCGGGGAGGAAGAAAAACTGTTTTTT. The encoded protein is CASSRFGEEEKLFF.

The chain is built from TRBV10-2 and TRBJ1-2; maybe TRBD1 (6 bases). Germline V CDR1 and CDR2: WSHSY, SAAADI. This CDR3 is built from 15 residues. The germline V and J ends were trimmed by 4 bases and 2 bases, with 14 bases remaining between them. For the CDR3, the DNA is TGCGCCAGCAGTGCGACTTCCGACAGGAACTATGGCTACACCTTC. As protein: CASSATSDRNYGYTF.